The 8 T cell receptor beta chains given below trace back to one sample, sequenced in a study of blood T cell repertoires in COVID-19. The data were produced by immunoSEQ multiplex PCR, yet TCRdb's version contains in-frame clones alone and is incomplete. The sample records 75,000 to 90,000 clones, under 95% being singletons. The sequencing sample was made of peripheral blood. The receptors were gathered from a human donor in a cohort sampled during active COVID-19.

The chain is built from TRBV12-3 or TRBV12-4 and TRBJ1-5; D gene ambiguous. CDR3 length equals 12 residues. Trimming stripped 3 bases from V and 7 bases from J, with 7 bases between. Here the CDR3 reads CASSFSLQPQHF. In nucleotides, the CDR3 is TGTGCCAGCAGTTTTTCCTTGCAGCCCCAGCATTTT.

The chain links TRBV7-2 to TRBJ2-3, with 8 bases lining up with TRBD1. Germline loops: CDR1 SGHTA, CDR2 FQGNSA. V dropped 5 bases and J dropped 6; count of bases not matched to a gene: 7. The CDR3 runs to 14 residues. Here the CDR3 DNA reads TGTGCCAGCAGCCTACAGGGGGGTAGGGATACGCAGTATTTT. Translating gives CASSLQGGRDTQYF.

This rearrangement joins TRBV2 to TRBJ2-5; possible D gene TRBD2, 5 bases. V was pared by 6 bases and J by 5 bases, with 13 bases between. The CDR3 loop spans 13 amino acids. The germline gives CDR1 SNHLY, CDR2 FYNNEI. The CDR3 DNA reads TGTGCCAGCAGGGGAGACACGAGGGAGACCCAGTACTTC. It encodes CASRGDTRETQYF. Drawing the rest from reference TRBV2 and TRBJ2-5, the complete variable domain is EPEVTQTPSHQVTQMGQEVILRCVPISNHLYFYWYRQILGQKVEFLVSFYNNEISEKSEIFDDQFSVERPDGSNFTLKIRSTKLEDSAMYFCASRGDTRETQYFGPGTRLLVL.

The chain combines TRBV7-2 with TRBJ2-6; 9 positions agree with TRBD1. The CDR3 contains 16 residues. V was clipped by 4 bases and J by 2 bases; unmatched bases: 3. The germline gives CDR1 SGHTA, CDR2 FQGNSA. The CDR3 loop reads CASSSRQGAGANVLTF. The CDR3 nucleotides are TGTGCCAGCAGCTCTCGACAGGGGGCTGGGGCCAACGTCCTGACTTTC.

This chain links TRBV7-6 with TRBJ1-3, with TRBD1 identical over 8 bases. The CDR3 totals 15 residues. Trimming removed 4 bases from V and 2 bases from J; junction bases left unmatched: 4. The V gene's germline CDR1 is SGHVS and CDR2 FNYEAQ. As DNA, the CDR3 is TGTGCCAGCAGCTCCTGGACAGGGCCTGGAAACACCATATATTTT. Its translation: CASSSWTGPGNTIYF.

This chain connects TRBV30 to TRBJ1-3, with 7 positions matching TRBD1. The CDR3 contains 15 residues. J was trimmed by 0 bases and V by 8 bases; bases with no gene match: 10. The germline V gene encodes CDR1 GTSNPN and CDR2 SVGIG (reference sequence). The DNA for the CDR3 is TGTGCCGGGGGGCGTGCAGGGGGCTCTGGAAACACCATATATTTT. Amino acids: CAGGRAGGSGNTIYF. Full variable domain (outside the CDR3, taken from reference TRBV30 and TRBJ1-3): SQTIHQWPATLVQPVGSPLSLECTVEGTSNPNLYWYRQAAGRGLQLLFYSVGIGQISSEVPQNLSASRPQDRQFILSSKKLLLSDSGFYLCAGGRAGGSGNTIYFGEGSWLTVV.

The V call is TRBV6-5, the J call TRBJ2-5, with TRBD2 matching 7 bases. CDR3 length: 15 residues. Germline values: CDR1 MNHEY, CDR2 SVGAGI. The V and J ends lost 0 bases and 4 bases, in that order; junction bases with no gene match: 5. The CDR3 is CASSYSGLDGETQYF. CDR3 bases: TGTGCCAGCAGTTACTCCGGACTAGACGGAGAGACCCAGTACTTC.

V gene TRBV18 combines with J gene TRBJ1-1; a weak D match, TRBD1 (6 bases). The CDR3 has 15 residues. Germline V gene sequence: CDR1 KGHSH, CDR2 LQKENI. The V end lost 0 bases, the J end lost 1 base, and 9 bases lay between the germline ends. The CDR3 protein is CASSPPSGANTEAFF. The CDR3 DNA sequence: TGTGCCAGCTCACCACCGTCAGGGGCGAACACTGAAGCTTTCTTT.